Each of the 13 T cell receptor beta chains below was sequenced from the same sample in a study of human T cells and chemical hapten exposure. The time point here: healthy volunteer bleed at 2 weeks. From whole blood left unfractionated, total RNA was extracted. TCRdb re-called the RACE reads through MiXCR, storing one row per CDR3 protein. The sample carries approximately 44,000 distinct CDR3 sequences, less than 4.5% recorded once. Sample: whole blood. Every receptor here comes from a human donor in good health. Some clones in this sample may be carry-over from other donors' samples.

This chain uses TRBV28 with TRBJ2-3, with TRBD2 matching over 8 bases. The CDR3 sequence is 16 residues long. Trimming removed 2 bases from V and 2 bases from J; junction bases left unmatched: 6. Germline CDR1 MDHEN, CDR2 SYDVKM. CDR3 in DNA: TGTGCCAGCAGTTTAACTAGCGGAGCCCTCACAGATACGCAGTATTTT. Its translation: CASSLTSGALTDTQYF.

This clonotype has a count of ten or more. The chain links TRBV6-5 to TRBJ2-7; 7 bases line up with TRBD1. The CDR3 covers 15 residues. Germline V lookup: CDR1 MNHEY, CDR2 SVGAGI. The trim removed 5 bases at V and 2 bases at J, leaving 9 bases unmatched. The DNA of the CDR3 is TGTGCCAGCAGTGACCAGGGGGTCTACGCCTACGAGCAGTACTTC. As protein: CASSDQGVYAYEQYF.

This clonotype was counted at least ten times. The chain employs TRBV29-1 and TRBJ2-7, with D tentatively TRBD2 (6 bases). The CDR3 has 12 amino acids. Germline-derived CDR1 and CDR2 are SQVTM and ANQGSEA. V was trimmed by 4 bases and J by 6 bases, leaving 13 bases between them. The CDR3 here is CSVVSGDFEQYF. The CDR3 nucleotides read TGCAGCGTTGTTTCGGGAGATTTCGAGCAGTACTTC.

The sample holds many counts of this clonotype. The chain links TRBV29-1 to TRBJ2-1; possibly TRBD2 for D (5 bases). The germline CDR1 and CDR2 sequences are SQVTM and ANQGSEA. The CDR3 sequence is 13 residues long. Trimming pared 7 bases from V and 6 bases from J, leaving 16 bases between. The CDR3 coding sequence is TGCAGCGCTACCCAAGTCGGAGGCAATGAGCAGTTCTTC. Amino acid sequence: CSATQVGGNEQFF.

This clonotype was counted between two and nine times. The chain is built from TRBV20-1 and TRBJ1-1; 7 bases line up with TRBD1. This CDR3 contains 17 residues. Germline V gives CDR1 DFQATT, CDR2 SNEGSKA (reference sequence). The ends lost 1 base at V and 0 bases at J; junction bases unmatched: 11. The CDR3 here is CSARGGRGSPLNTEAFF. The CDR3 DNA reads as TGCAGTGCTAGAGGTGGCAGGGGGTCCCCCTTGAACACTGAAGCTTTCTTT.

This clonotype was seen only a few times. V and J are TRBV4-1 and TRBJ2-3, with D tentatively TRBD1 or TRBD2 (5 bases each). The V end lost 4 bases, the J end lost 4 bases, and 15 bases lay between the germline ends. This CDR3 comprises 15 residues. The germline CDR1 and CDR2 sequences are MGHRA and YSYEKL. CDR3 loop: CASSRGYADADTQYF. In DNA form, the CDR3 reads TGCGCCAGCAGCCGGGGGTATGCAGACGCAGATACGCAGTATTTT.

The chain has TRBV14 and TRBJ1-1; 9 bases map to TRBD1. There are 15 residues in the CDR3. CDR1 and CDR2 from the germline V gene are SGHDN and FVKESK. V shed 3 bases, J shed 1 base, and the junction held 3 bases outside the gene matches. In DNA, the CDR3 is TGTGCCAGCAGCCAGAGGGACAGGGCGAACACTGAAGCTTTCTTT. This sequence encodes CASSQRDRANTEAFF.

At least ten counts were recorded for this clonotype. This chain uses TRBV9 with TRBJ2-2; D is perhaps TRBD1 (6 bases). Germline CDR1 reads SGDLS; CDR2 reads YYNGEE. The length of the CDR3 is 14 residues. V was pared by 3 bases and J by 7 bases, with 13 bases between. The CDR3 here is CASSAHREGGELFF. Written as DNA, the CDR3 is TGTGCCAGCAGCGCCCACAGGGAAGGCGGGGAGCTGTTTTTT.

This clonotype was found many times. The chain combines TRBV11-2 with TRBJ2-1; D uncertain. V was clipped by 1 base and J by 8 bases, with 3 bases between them. Germline V gene lookup returns CDR1 SGHAT and CDR2 FQNNGV. This CDR3 contains 11 residues. The chain's CDR3 is CASSLVYEQFF. CDR3 nucleotide sequence: TGTGCCAGCAGCTTAGTTTATGAGCAGTTCTTC.

This clonotype was detected many times. V is TRBV5-1 and J is TRBJ2-1, with TRBD2 matching over 10 bases. The CDR3 consists of 17 residues. The J segment lost 4 bases and the V segment lost 4 bases, leaving 11 bases of the junction unmatched. The V gene's germline CDR1 is SGHRS and CDR2 YFSETQ. The CDR3: CASSTSLTSGTYNEQFF. The CDR3, as DNA: TGCGCCAGCAGCACATCCCTAACTAGCGGGACTTACAATGAGCAGTTCTTC.

Within the sample, this clonotype is medium-sized. The chain carries TRBV9 and TRBJ1-2, with D perhaps matching TRBD1 (5 bases). The CDR3 consists of 14 residues. Trimming pared 7 bases from V and 2 bases from J, leaving 15 bases between. Germline assignment: CDR1 SGDLS and CDR2 YYNGEE. CDR3 sequence: CASVPGGANYGYTF. The CDR3 region has the DNA TGTGCCAGCGTACCGGGGGGAGCGAACTATGGCTACACCTTC. Looking up the rest from reference TRBV9 and TRBJ1-2 gives the full variable domain: DSGVTQTPKHLITATGQRVTLRCSPRSGDLSVYWYQQSLDQGLQFLIQYYNGEERAKGNILERFSAQQFPDLHSELNLSSLELGDSALYFCASVPGGANYGYTFGSGTRLTVV.

This clonotype was seen a few times. The V call is TRBV5-1, the J call TRBJ2-1; maybe TRBD2 (6 bases). The ends were cut back, 4 bases at V and 7 bases at J, with 15 bases in the middle. The CDR3 has 14 residues. The germline V gene encodes CDR1 SGHRS and CDR2 YFSETQ. The CDR3 DNA is TGCGCCAGCAGCGGGGGACTCCCGAGGAATGAGCAGTTCTTC. As protein: CASSGGLPRNEQFF.

This clonotype was detected a few times. This chain links TRBV4-2 with TRBJ2-3, with D maybe TRBD2 (7 bases). With 4 bases removed from V and 2 bases from J, the gap between germline ends came to 19 bases. CDR1 is LGHNA and CDR2 is YNFKEQ in the germline V gene. CDR3 length equals 17 residues. CDR3 sequence reads: CASSPLRGGGTTDTQYF. CDR3 DNA sequence: TGTGCCAGCAGCCCGTTGAGAGGGGGGGGGACCACAGATACGCAGTATTTT.